This T cell receptor (beta chain) was found in a study of T-cell memory formation after mild COVID-19. General study results and limits: In second-wave clones peaking day 37, SARS-CoV-2 specificity remained unconfirmed.

TCRdb reprocessed the 5' RACE reads with MiXCR, giving one entry per CDR3 protein. The sample holds a few hundred thousand distinct CDR3 sequences, roughly 18% seen once. This clonotype was counted many times. The antigen is unknown. V lost 5 bases, J lost 0 bases, and 13 bases lay in between. Germline CDR1 and CDR2: SGHVS and FNYEAQ. The CDR3 sequence is 15 residues long. The gene calls are TRBV7-6 and TRBJ1-1; D gene uncertain. The sequenced material came from PBMCs or a T cell subset sorted from them (not recorded which). The clonotype was recovered from a man younger than 35 who had mild COVID-19 (a few samples of this study predate the infection). Cell type and time point are not known. The CDR3 here is CASSPRQGLNTEAFF. The CDR3 DNA follows: TGTGCCAGCAGCCCCAGACAAGGATTGAACACTGAAGCTTTCTTT.